The clone carrying this T cell receptor beta chain was counted between two and nine times. The target antigen is unknown. This sample is part of a study of CD8 T cells in ankylosing spondylitis. Whole-study findings and limits: Significant enrichment of disease-linked clones was reported in matched ankylosing spondylitis synovial fluid. Made up of about eight highly homologous variants, a TCR beta motif appeared characteristic of ankylosing spondylitis blood.

Quantitative molecular-barcoded 5'-RACE generated the TCR beta libraries. TCRdb re-analysed the 5' RACE reads in MiXCR, keeping a single row per CDR3 protein. The data contain about 150,000 distinct CDR3 sequences, 44% of them seen just once; the ten biggest clones take up roughly 15%. The V end was cut by 4 bases, the J end by 7 bases, with 17 bases between. Germline CDR1 is SGHRS and CDR2 is YFSETQ. The CDR3 is 14 residues long. The source material was synovial fluid, either unsorted or a sorted T cell fraction (not recorded which). The clonotype comes from a male donor with ankylosing spondylitis. The rearrangement links TRBV5-1 to TRBJ1-1, with a weak D call TRBD1 (6 bases). CDR3 nucleotides: TGCGCCAGCAGCCCGGGGCGGACAGCCCGTGAAGCTTTCTTT. This translates into CASSPGRTAREAFF.